The T cell receptor (beta chain) under discussion was sequenced for a study of identical twins. The germline gives CDR1 MNHEY, CDR2 SMNVEV (reference sequence). V dropped 0 bases and J dropped 7; count of bases not matched to a gene: 17. CDR3 length equals 21 residues. One entry per CDR3 protein results from TCRdb running MiXCR on the 5' RACE reads. The sample has roughly 470,000 distinct CDR3 sequences, about 13% seen once; the top ten hold about 0.97%. Ten or more counts support this clonotype. This sample was shared with a second study, whose subject was yellow fever vaccine responses in identical twins.

The receptor's source is a woman aged 18-30 years in good health. The rearrangement links TRBV27 to TRBJ2-1; 14 bases are shared with TRBD2. The sequencing sample was made of CD4+ T cells sorted from blood. CDR3 coding DNA: TGTGCCAGCAGTTTATCGAAAGGACTAGCGGGAGGTATCAGAAAGGCGAATGAGCAGTTCTTC. Translated: CASSLSKGLAGGIRKANEQFF.